The 5 T cell receptor beta chains given below trace back to one sample, sequenced in a study of lymphopenia after photon versus proton radiotherapy. Profiled with immunoSEQ multiplex PCR; TCRdb holds only in-frame clones, not every one. The table records about 45,000 clones, about 85% of them present only once. The specimen comprised peripheral blood, sampled from a patient treated with photon-based radiotherapy. Source of these receptors: a man aged 35 to 55 with gastric cancer.

This sequence joins TRBV2 and TRBJ2-3; 11 bases map to TRBD2. Germline CDR1 SNHLY, CDR2 FYNNEI. V gave up 1 base and J gave up 0 bases; unmatched junction bases: 6. This CDR3 is 18 amino acids long. The CDR3 reads CASSEGLAGGESTDTQYF. The CDR3 coding sequence is TGTGCCAGCAGTGAAGGGCTAGCGGGGGGAGAGAGCACAGATACGCAGTATTTT.

This rearrangement joins TRBV6-6 to TRBJ2-3; D gene unclear. This CDR3 region has 13 residues. Per the germline V gene, CDR1 is MNHNY and CDR2 is SVGAGI (reference sequence). V shed 2 bases and J shed 4 bases, with 7 bases lying between them. CDR3 protein: CASSYPLADTQYF. CDR3 nucleotide sequence: TGTGCCAGCAGTTACCCGCTAGCAGATACGCAGTATTTT.

The chain couples TRBV5-1 to TRBJ2-3; 7 positions match TRBD1. Per germline, CDR1 SGHRS and CDR2 YFSETQ. V lost 1 base, J lost 4 bases, and 3 bases stayed unmatched. The CDR3 totals 14 residues. CDR3: CASSLQGGPDTQYF. CDR3 DNA sequence: TGCGCCAGCAGCTTGCAAGGGGGCCCAGATACGCAGTATTTT.

V is TRBV2 and J is TRBJ2-7, with unresolved D. Germline V gene data show CDR1 as SNHLY and CDR2 as FYNNEI. V lost 10 bases to trimming and J lost 0 bases, with 16 bases between them. CDR3 length: 14 amino acids. CDR3 amino acids: CATKLGMSSYEQYF. CDR3 bases: TGTGCCACCAAGTTAGGGATGAGCTCCTACGAGCAGTACTTC.

The chain carries TRBV7-9 and TRBJ2-1; TRBD1 agrees at 7 bases. The V and J ends lost 5 bases and 8 bases, in that order; junction bases with no gene match: 9. The CDR3 loop spans 14 amino acids. CDR1 and CDR2 (germline): SEHNR, FQNEAQ (reference sequence). CDR3: CASSPRQGVYEQFF. CDR3 nucleotide sequence: TGTGCCAGCAGCCCCAGACAGGGTGTCTATGAGCAGTTCTTC.